This T cell receptor (beta chain) was captured by sequencing in a study of blood T cell repertoires in COVID-19. As for the study in general: Samples of COVID-19 (acute and convalescent) were obtained from the United States, Italy and Spain. PBMCs, B-cell-depleted T cells, or T cells provided the cDNA or gDNA that made up the material.

V lost 1 base to trimming and J lost 6 bases, with 10 bases between them. CDR1 and CDR2 (germline): SGHAT, FQNNGV. The CDR3 spans 15 residues. The assay was immunoSEQ multiplex PCR, and TCRdb's table has in-frame clones only and misses some. The data contain about 110,000 clones, roughly 85% of them singletons. The sample comprised peripheral blood. The receptor was isolated from a human donor in a cohort sampled during active COVID-19. The chain recombines TRBV11-2 with TRBJ1-6; D perhaps matches TRBD1 (5 bases). CDR3 nucleotides: TGTGCCAGCAGCTTAGTCCAGGGTGGTAATTCACCCCTCCACTTT. This sequence encodes CASSLVQGGNSPLHF. The full variable domain, rest sourced from reference TRBV11-2 and TRBJ1-6, is EAGVAQSPRYKIIEKRQSVAFWCNPISGHATLYWYQQILGQGPKLLIQFQNNGVVDDSQLPKDRFSAERLKGVDSTLKIQPAKLEDSAVYLCASSLVQGGNSPLHFGNGTRLTVT.